The TCR beta chain under discussion was sequenced for a study of radiation and T cells in renal cell carcinoma. Findings and caveats of the study: From baseline, blood top tumor clonotypes peaked at 2 weeks post-radiation.

Per germline, CDR1 SGHAT and CDR2 FQNNGV. The CDR3 extends over 14 amino acids. V dropped 1 base and J dropped 3 bases, with 9 bases sitting between them. Repertoires were generated with immunoSEQ multiplex PCR, while TCRdb's copy carries only in-frame clones and drops some. The table records more than 150,000 clones, approximately 90% of them present only once. Concerning this clone: The antigen is not known.

Time point noted: blood 2 weeks post-SBRT. Treatment in this sample: 15 Gy SBRT to primary tumor, nephrectomy 4 weeks later. Serial blood draws occurred at baseline and 2 and 4 weeks post-SBRT. The patient's renal cell carcinoma had clear cell pathology. The TCR originated in a woman in her 50s with renal cell carcinoma. The chain links TRBV11-2 to TRBJ2-5; D is undetermined. Material: blood, obtained from a patient whose treatment included radiotherapy and nephrectomy. CDR3 protein: CASSLGSREETQYF. The CDR3 region has the DNA TGTGCCAGCAGCTTAGGGTCGCGAGAAGAGACCCAGTACTTC.